These 13 T cell receptor beta chains share one sample of origin, sequenced in a study of identical twins. MiXCR was run by TCRdb on the 5' RACE reads, yielding one entry per CDR3 protein. The table shows fewer than 900,000 distinct CDR3 sequences, with roughly 20% occurring only once. These same records also appear under a second study, on T cells expressing NK-cell markers.

The source material was PBMCs. The receptors come from a woman under 30 in good health.

The chain recombines TRBV27 with TRBJ2-2; D tentatively fits TRBD1 or TRBD2 (5 bases each). Deletions cut 6 bases from V and 7 bases from J, with 12 bases between. Germline V gives CDR1 MNHEY, CDR2 SMNVEV (reference sequence). The CDR3 sequence is 13 residues long. In DNA form, the CDR3 reads TGTGCCAGCAGATTCCGGGGCCGCGGGGAGCTGTTTTTT. It is translated as CASRFRGRGELFF.

The chain joins TRBV6-2 or TRBV6-3 to TRBJ2-3; D call uncertain. The CDR3 is 16 amino acids. V lost 4 bases to trimming and J lost 0 bases, with 14 bases between them. In germline, CDR1 is MNHEY, CDR2 SVGEGT. DNA of the CDR3: TGTGCCAGCAGTTTTACCACACGAACTAGCACAGATACGCAGTATTTT. Translated, it gives CASSFTTRTSTDTQYF.

This clonotype was detected many times. The chain joins TRBV7-3 to TRBJ2-7; possibly TRBD1 or TRBD2 for D (6 bases each). With 5 bases removed from V and 4 bases from J, the gap between germline ends came to 15 bases. Germline loops: CDR1 SGHTA, CDR2 FQGTGA. This CDR3 spans 14 amino acids. The CDR3: CASSPQPGAYEQYF. CDR3 sequence (DNA): TGTGCCAGCAGCCCCCAACCGGGGGCTTACGAGCAGTACTTC.

This clonotype has more than one count but fewer than ten. V usage is TRBV7-9 and J usage is TRBJ2-1; 7 bases map to TRBD1. Germline assignment: CDR1 SEHNR and CDR2 FQNEAQ (reference sequence). The CDR3 contains 14 residues. The J segment lost 4 bases and the V segment lost 6 bases, leaving 6 bases of the junction unmatched. For the CDR3, the DNA is TGTGCCAGCAGACCAACAGGGGTATACAATGAGCAGTTCTTC. Its protein product is CASRPTGVYNEQFF. The variable domain in full, completed from reference TRBV7-9 and TRBJ2-1, reads DTGVSQNPRHKITKRGQNVTFRCDPISEHNRLYWYRQTLGQGPEFLTYFQNEAQLEKSRLLSDRFSAERPKGSFSTLEIQRTEQGDSAMYLCASRPTGVYNEQFFGPGTRLTVL.

This clonotype has ten or more counts. The chain's CDR3 is CSVGGQAYEQYF. DNA for the CDR3: TGCAGCGTTGGGGGGCAGGCCTACGAGCAGTACTTC. The chain has TRBV29-1 and TRBJ2-7; D possibly corresponds to TRBD1 (6 bases). The CDR3 has 12 amino acids. CDR1 SQVTM and CDR2 ANQGSEA come from the germline V gene. Between the trimmed V and J ends, which lost 4 bases and 2 bases, there was a span of 9 bases.

The gene calls are TRBV12-3 or TRBV12-4 and TRBJ1-6, with 7 bases matching TRBD1. The ends lost 6 bases at V and 8 bases at J; junction bases unmatched: 10. The CDR3 contains 15 residues. The CDR3 loop is CASSPKQGMHSPLHF. The CDR3 DNA reads TGTGCCAGCAGCCCGAAACAGGGGATGCATTCACCCCTCCACTTT.

The J gene is TRBJ2-7, the V gene TRBV20-1; the D gene is possibly TRBD1 (5 bases). This CDR3 is built from 13 residues. Germline loops: CDR1 DFQATT, CDR2 SNEGSKA (reference sequence). V lost 5 bases to trimming and J lost 0 bases, with 11 bases between them. The CDR3 sequence: CSAPDRDSYEQYF. CDR3 coding DNA: TGCAGTGCTCCCGACAGAGACTCCTACGAGCAGTACTTC.

The chain recombines TRBV12-3 or TRBV12-4 with TRBJ2-4, with TRBD2 as a possible D gene (5 bases). V lost 4 bases, J lost 7 bases, and 17 bases lay in between. This CDR3 is 15 amino acids long. The CDR3 nucleotides are TGTGCCAGCAGTTCCCACGGCACCCGAGGGAACATTCAGTACTTC. As protein: CASSSHGTRGNIQYF.

The rearrangement links TRBV5-6 to TRBJ1-2; TRBD1 is a possible D gene (5 bases). V shed 1 base and J shed 5 bases, with 9 bases lying between them. CDR3 length: 13 residues. Germline CDR1 and CDR2: SGHDT and YYEEEE. The CDR3 DNA reads as TGTGCCAGCAGCTTGATCAGGGCGTATGGCTACACCTTC. This translates into CASSLIRAYGYTF.

This clonotype was counted only a few times. The chain carries TRBV9 and TRBJ2-7; 10 bases are shared with TRBD2. The CDR3 runs 16 residues. Germline CDR1 reads SGDLS; CDR2 reads YYNGEE. V shed 4 bases and J 2 bases; nucleotides not matched to a gene: 9. Written as DNA, the CDR3 is TGTGCCAGCAGCCCCCGGACTAGCGGCGCAACCTACGAGCAGTACTTC. As protein: CASSPRTSGATYEQYF.

This rearrangement joins TRBV20-1 to TRBJ1-2; 9 bases are a match to TRBD1. The trim removed 3 bases at V and 4 bases at J, leaving 9 bases unmatched. Per germline, CDR1 DFQATT and CDR2 SNEGSKA (reference sequence). The CDR3 covers 15 residues. The CDR3 region has the DNA TGCAGTGCTAGCCCACAGGGGGCCCTGGGCTATGGCTACACCTTC. It is translated as CSASPQGALGYGYTF.

This clonotype has just a few counts. The chain carries TRBV10-3 and TRBJ2-1; TRBD2 aligns across 8 bases. With V trimmed by 11 bases and J by 5 bases, 11 bases remained unmatched. Germline values: CDR1 ENHRY, CDR2 SYGVKD. The CDR3 covers 14 residues. The CDR3 sequence: CASGLAGVNNEQFF. The CDR3 DNA reads TGTGCCTCGGGGCTAGCGGGCGTAAACAATGAGCAGTTCTTC.

In this sample, this clonotype turned up a few times. The V call is TRBV5-1, the J call TRBJ2-3, with D hard to call. Germline CDR1 SGHRS, CDR2 YFSETQ. The CDR3 is 14 residues long. V lost 2 bases, J lost 2 bases, and 9 bases lay in between. The CDR3 DNA follows: TGCGCCAGCAGCTTCCGCAGAGACACAGATACGCAGTATTTT. This translates into CASSFRRDTDTQYF.